Sequencing of this TCR beta chain was carried out in a study of shared clonotypes between healthy human individuals. Concerning this clone itself: Its antigen remains unidentified.

General observations from the study: Estimated richness was generally greater in naive than memory subsets. Rarefaction indicated that sorted-subset sequencing remained incomplete although depth was large.

Donors were healthy HIV-negative adults without recent acute infections or vaccinations. Some clones are missing from TCRdb's copy, which holds only in-frame ones; the method was immunoSEQ multiplex PCR. The table has about 700,000 clones, approximately 79% seen once. Trimming left V 4 bases short and J 0 bases short, with 7 bases between. Germline V gives CDR1 SQVTM, CDR2 ANQGSEA. The CDR3 runs to 13 residues. What was sequenced was memory CD4+ T cells sorted from blood. The subset is: CD45RA-negative fraction. The V call is TRBV29-1, the J call TRBJ1-5; unclear D gene. This TCR was sampled from a woman in her twenties or thirties in good health. The CDR3 sequence is CSVAGNSNQPQHF. The CDR3 coding sequence is TGCAGCGTTGCAGGTAATAGCAATCAGCCCCAGCATTTT.